These T cell receptor beta chains were read from a single sample in a study of blood T cells in healthy people across ages. TCRdb independently ran MiXCR on the 5' RACE reads; one entry per CDR3 protein. The sample shows around 1,900,000 distinct CDR3 sequences, roughly 43% of them seen only once. The sequenced material came from blood. These receptors were obtained from a human donor in good health. Both conserved end residues are part of each CDR3. The D gene is left open where the match is weak. Only part of the rows carry a size: once, few, many, or a class if the clone is expanded.

d_call j_call clone_size v_call cdr3_nt cdr3_aa
. TRBJ2-7 . TRBV7-2 TGTGCCAGCAGCTTCATTTCGAAGTCCTACGAGCAGTACTTC CASSFISKSYEQYF
TRBD1 TRBJ1-2 . TRBV12-3/TRBV12-4 TGTGCCAGCTCCCGGACAGGGGCGCCCTATGGCTACACCTTC CASSRTGAPYGYTF
TRBD1 TRBJ1-2 few TRBV4-3 TGCGCCAGCAGCCGGATTGGACAGGGGAGCTCCCACTATGGCTACACCTTC CASSRIGQGSSHYGYTF
. TRBJ1-4 few TRBV7-2 TGTGCCAGCAGCTTAGGCTCAATGGGTGAGAAACTGTTTTTT CASSLGSMGEKLFF
TRBD1 TRBJ1-2 . TRBV7-2 TGTGCCAGCAGCACGTTAGGGGGACAGGGGAATGGCCACACCTTC CASSTLGGQGNGHTF
. TRBJ2-1 . TRBV27 TGTGCCAGCAGTTTCTCGTCCGCTTGGCAGGGATCCTACAATGAGCAGTTCTTC CASSFSSAWQGSYNEQFF
. TRBJ1-2 few TRBV4-1 TGCGCCAGCAGCCAGAGAGGGGAGCGCTCGGACTACACCTTC CASSQRGERSDYTF
. TRBJ1-6 . TRBV7-2 TGTGCCAGCAGCTTAGTGGGCACCCGAACTAATTCACCCCTCCACTTT CASSLVGTRTNSPLHF
. TRBJ2-1 few TRBV6-5 TGTGCCACCACCGGGGCGGCCCCCATGGGTGAGCAGTTCTTC CATTGAAPMGEQFF
TRBD1 TRBJ2-3 . TRBV12-3/TRBV12-4 TGTGCCAGCAGTCCAGGGACAGGGGGTCCAGATACGCAGTATTTT CASSPGTGGPDTQYF
. TRBJ1-2 . TRBV5-4 TGTGCCAGCAGCTTGTTTTCCGGGGCATATGGCTACACCTTC CASSLFSGAYGYTF
. TRBJ2-5 . TRBV5-1 TGCGCCAGCAGCTTGGAGTTGAGGGGACGGGAGACCCAGTACTTC CASSLELRGRETQYF
TRBD2 TRBJ2-3 . TRBV4-1 TGCGCCAGCAGCCAAGACGCCGGGGGGGCATGGACAGATACGCAGTATTTT CASSQDAGGAWTDTQYF
TRBD1 TRBJ1-2 few TRBV18 TGTGCCAGCTCGCCTGGGGACAGGGCTGGCTACACCTTC CASSPGDRAGYTF
TRBD1 TRBJ2-5 . TRBV4-3 TGCGCCAGCAGCCAAGGGACAGGGTTCAAGAAGACCCAGTACTTC CASSQGTGFKKTQYF
. TRBJ1-1 few TRBV12-3/TRBV12-4 TGTGCCAGCAGTTTATGGGCAGGAGAACGGGACACTGAAGCTTTCTTT CASSLWAGERDTEAFF
. TRBJ2-6 . TRBV28 TGTGCCAGCAGAGGGGGGCCCTCTGGGGCCAACGTCCTGACTTTC CASRGGPSGANVLTF
. TRBJ1-2 few TRBV20-1 TGCAGTGCTAGTCGCCGCCTTGAGATTAACCCTAACTATGGCTACACCTTC CSASRRLEINPNYGYTF
TRBD1 TRBJ1-4 . TRBV20-1 TGCAGTGCTAGAGATCAGGGGGGTGAAAAACTGTTTTTT CSARDQGGEKLFF
. TRBJ2-7 . TRBV20-1 TGCAGTGCGGTACCGGGACTCCTCTCCTACGAGCAGTACTTC CSAVPGLLSYEQYF
TRBD1 TRBJ2-4 few TRBV7-8 TGTGCCAGCAGCCCGTACAGGGGTGACATTCAGTACTTC CASSPYRGDIQYF
TRBD1 TRBJ2-7 many TRBV29-1 TGCAGCGTTGCAGGGACAGGGAAGTCCTACGAGCAGTACTTC CSVAGTGKSYEQYF
TRBD2 TRBJ2-3 . TRBV12-3/TRBV12-4 TGTGCCAGCAGTCTCCAGACTAGCGGGGGAGGCACAGATACGCAGTATTTT CASSLQTSGGGTDTQYF
. TRBJ2-7 . TRBV30 TGTGCCTGGAGCCGCCCCTCTTACGAGCAGTACTTC CAWSRPSYEQYF
. TRBJ2-1 . TRBV20-1 TGCAGTGCTAGCGACCCGGGGGCTAGCTCCTACAATGAGCAGTTCTTC CSASDPGASSYNEQFF
. TRBJ2-1 . TRBV3-1 TGTGCCAGCAGCCACCGGAGAGGCTACGAGCAGTTCTTC CASSHRRGYEQFF
TRBD1 TRBJ1-5 few TRBV2 TGTGCCAGCAGTCCCGGGACAGGGGGATTTCAGCCCCAGCATTTT CASSPGTGGFQPQHF
. TRBJ1-1 few TRBV20-1 TGCAGTGCCCGCCGGGGGGCGAACACTGAAGCTTTCTTT CSARRGANTEAFF
. TRBJ1-1 few TRBV20-1 TGCAGTGCTAGGGGGGCAGGGCCAGGTAGCGAAGCTTTCTTT CSARGAGPGSEAFF
. TRBJ1-1 . TRBV10-3 TGTGCCGCCAGCGGGACTGGCAGCCAAACTGAAGCTTTCTTT CAASGTGSQTEAFF
. TRBJ2-3 . TRBV12-3/TRBV12-4 TGTGCCAGCAGTTTAAGTTCCGCAGATACGCAGTATTTT CASSLSSADTQYF
TRBD1 TRBJ1-2 . TRBV5-1 TGCGCCACCGCGTACGACAGGGATTATGGCTACACCTTC CATAYDRDYGYTF
. TRBJ1-5 once TRBV6-2/TRBV6-3 TGTGCCAGCAGTTACCCCGGAGGGTACCAGCCCCAGCATTTT CASSYPGGYQPQHF
TRBD2 TRBJ2-1 . TRBV6-2/TRBV6-3 TGTGCCAGCAGCCGTGAGACTAGCGGGGGGCCTAATGAGCAGTTCTTC CASSRETSGGPNEQFF
TRBD1 TRBJ1-4 . TRBV7-6 TGTGCCAGCAGCTTAGCCGGGACAGGACCCGATGAAAAACTGTTTTTT CASSLAGTGPDEKLFF
TRBD2 TRBJ2-3 few TRBV7-9 TGTGCCAGCAGCCGCGGACTAGCGGGGGGAGATACGCAGTATTTT CASSRGLAGGDTQYF
. TRBJ1-2 few TRBV5-1 TGCGCCAGCAGCTTGGATCCGGGGGCAGAAAAATACGGCTACACCTTC CASSLDPGAEKYGYTF
TRBD1 TRBJ1-2 few TRBV29-1 TGCAGCGCCAACCTGGGGACAGGCCGTCTCTATGGCTACACCTTC CSANLGTGRLYGYTF
. TRBJ2-1 . TRBV7-2 TGTGCCAGCAGCTTTTCCGGGACTGAGCAGTTCTTC CASSFSGTEQFF
. TRBJ2-7 . TRBV11-2 TGTGCCAGCAGCTTAGATTTCGGGGGATACGAGCAGTACTTC CASSLDFGGYEQYF
. TRBJ2-3 . TRBV20-1 TGCAGTGCTAGTAGAGCTAGCGTTAGCACAGATACGCAGTATTTT CSASRASVSTDTQYF
. TRBJ2-1 . TRBV28 TGTGCCAGCAGAGCTGGTGGTGGTGGGAACAATGAGCAGTTCTTC CASRAGGGGNNEQFF
. TRBJ2-3 few TRBV20-1 TGCAGTGCCCAAGAAGGGGGCACAGATACGCAGTATTTT CSAQEGGTDTQYF
. TRBJ2-2 once TRBV6-5 TGTGCCACGGTGGCGGGGACCGGGGAGCTGTTTTTT CATVAGTGELFF
. TRBJ2-5 few TRBV29-1 TGCAGCGTCCCCCGTGGAGAAGAGACCCAGTACTTC CSVPRGEETQYF